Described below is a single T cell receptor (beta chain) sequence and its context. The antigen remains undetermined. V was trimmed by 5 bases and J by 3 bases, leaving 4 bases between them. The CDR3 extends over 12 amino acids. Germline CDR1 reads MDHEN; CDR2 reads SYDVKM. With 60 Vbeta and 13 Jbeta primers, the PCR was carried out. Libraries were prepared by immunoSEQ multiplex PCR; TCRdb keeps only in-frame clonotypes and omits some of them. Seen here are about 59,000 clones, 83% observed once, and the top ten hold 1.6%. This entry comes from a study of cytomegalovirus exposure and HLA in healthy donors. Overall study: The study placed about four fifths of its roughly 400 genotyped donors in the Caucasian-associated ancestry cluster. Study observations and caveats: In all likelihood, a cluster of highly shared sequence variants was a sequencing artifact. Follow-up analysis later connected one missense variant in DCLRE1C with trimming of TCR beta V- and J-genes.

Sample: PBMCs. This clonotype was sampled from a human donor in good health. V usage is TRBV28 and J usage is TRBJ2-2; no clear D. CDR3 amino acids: CASSPYTGELFF. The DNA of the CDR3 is TGTGCCAGCAGTCCCTACACCGGGGAGCTGTTTTTT.